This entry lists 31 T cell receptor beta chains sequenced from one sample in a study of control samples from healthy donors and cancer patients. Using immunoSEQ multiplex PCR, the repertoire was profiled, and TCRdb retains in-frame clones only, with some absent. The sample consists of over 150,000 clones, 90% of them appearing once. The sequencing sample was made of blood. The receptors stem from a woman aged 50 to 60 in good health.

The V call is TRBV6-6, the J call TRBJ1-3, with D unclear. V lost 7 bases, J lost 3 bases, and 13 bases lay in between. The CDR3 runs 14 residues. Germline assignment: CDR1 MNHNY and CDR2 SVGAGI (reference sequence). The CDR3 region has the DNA TGTGCCAGCAACCCGTTGAGGGTTGGAAACACCATATATTTT. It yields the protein CASNPLRVGNTIYF.

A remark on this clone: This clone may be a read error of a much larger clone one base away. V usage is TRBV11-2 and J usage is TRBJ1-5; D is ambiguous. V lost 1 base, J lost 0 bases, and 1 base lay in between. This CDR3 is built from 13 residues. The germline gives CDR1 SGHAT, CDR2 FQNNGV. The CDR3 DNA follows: TGTGCCAGCAGCTTAGGTAGCAATCAGCCCCAGCATTTT. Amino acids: CASSLGSNQPQHF.

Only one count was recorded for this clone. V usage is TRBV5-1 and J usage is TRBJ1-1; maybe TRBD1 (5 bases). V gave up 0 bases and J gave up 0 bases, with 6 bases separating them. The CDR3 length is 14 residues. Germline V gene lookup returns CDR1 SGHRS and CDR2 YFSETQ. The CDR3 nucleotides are TGCGCCAGCAGCTTGGTAGGGGTGAACACTGAAGCTTTCTTT. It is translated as CASSLVGVNTEAFF.

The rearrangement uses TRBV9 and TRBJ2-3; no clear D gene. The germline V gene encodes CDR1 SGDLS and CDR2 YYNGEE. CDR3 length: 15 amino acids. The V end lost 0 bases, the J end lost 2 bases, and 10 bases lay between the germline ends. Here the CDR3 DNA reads TGTGCCAGCAGCGTAGAAGTTCGCACCACAGATACGCAGTATTTT. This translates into CASSVEVRTTDTQYF.

The CDR3 protein is CASSASGQGPQPQHF. The CDR3 bases are TGTGCCAGCAGCGCCTCCGGACAGGGGCCCCAGCCCCAGCATTTT. The gene calls are TRBV7-2 and TRBJ1-5; 9 positions agree with TRBD1. Per the germline V gene, CDR1 is SGHTA and CDR2 is FQGNSA. V dropped 5 bases and J dropped 7; count of bases not matched to a gene: 9. The CDR3 sequence is 15 residues long.

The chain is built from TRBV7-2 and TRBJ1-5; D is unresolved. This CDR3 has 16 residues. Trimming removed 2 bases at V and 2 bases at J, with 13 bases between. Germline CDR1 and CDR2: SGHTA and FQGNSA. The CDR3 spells CASSLSSGMGNQPQHF. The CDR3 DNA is TGTGCCAGCAGCTTATCCTCCGGGATGGGCAATCAGCCCCAGCATTTT.

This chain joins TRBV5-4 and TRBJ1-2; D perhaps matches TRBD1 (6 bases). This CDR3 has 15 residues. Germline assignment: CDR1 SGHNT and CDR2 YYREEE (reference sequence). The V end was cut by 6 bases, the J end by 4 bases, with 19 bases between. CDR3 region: CASTGNRQGLYGYTF. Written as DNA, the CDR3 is TGTGCCAGCACAGGCAACCGGCAGGGGCTCTATGGCTACACCTTC.

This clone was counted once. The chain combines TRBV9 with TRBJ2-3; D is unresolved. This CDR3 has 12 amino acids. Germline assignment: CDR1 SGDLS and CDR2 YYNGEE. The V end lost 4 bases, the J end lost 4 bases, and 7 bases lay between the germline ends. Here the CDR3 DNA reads TGTGCCAGCAGCAAGGGTGCAGATACGCAGTATTTT. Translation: CASSKGADTQYF.

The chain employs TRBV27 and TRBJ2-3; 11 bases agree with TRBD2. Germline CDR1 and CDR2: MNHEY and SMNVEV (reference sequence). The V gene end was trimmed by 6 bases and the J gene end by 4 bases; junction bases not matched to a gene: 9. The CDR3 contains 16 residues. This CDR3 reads CASSRIFSGRADTQYF. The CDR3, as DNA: TGTGCCAGCAGCCGCATTTTTAGCGGGAGGGCAGATACGCAGTATTTT.

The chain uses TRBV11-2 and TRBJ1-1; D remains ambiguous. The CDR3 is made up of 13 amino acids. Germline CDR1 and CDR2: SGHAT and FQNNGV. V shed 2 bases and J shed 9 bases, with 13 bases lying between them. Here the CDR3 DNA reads TGTGCCAGCAGCTTAATTTTAAGTGAGAAAGCTTTCTTT. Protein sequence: CASSLILSEKAFF.

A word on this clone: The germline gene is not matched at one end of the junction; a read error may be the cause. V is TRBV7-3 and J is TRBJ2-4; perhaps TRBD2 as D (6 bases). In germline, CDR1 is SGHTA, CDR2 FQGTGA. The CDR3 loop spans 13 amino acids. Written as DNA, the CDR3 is TGTGCCAGCAGCTTAACCCGGGACTCTCCTTGGGTCTTC. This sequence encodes CASSLTRDSPWVF.

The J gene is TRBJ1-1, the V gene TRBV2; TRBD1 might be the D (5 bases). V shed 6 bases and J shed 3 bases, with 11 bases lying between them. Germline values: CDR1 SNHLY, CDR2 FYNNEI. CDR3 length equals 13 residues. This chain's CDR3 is CASSSDRDTEAFF. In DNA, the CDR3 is TGTGCCAGCAGCTCCGACAGAGACACTGAAGCTTTCTTT.

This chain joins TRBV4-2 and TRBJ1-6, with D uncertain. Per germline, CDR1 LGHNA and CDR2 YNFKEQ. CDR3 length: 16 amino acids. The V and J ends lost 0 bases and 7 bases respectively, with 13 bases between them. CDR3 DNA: TGTGCCAGCAGCCAAGAAGGTTGGACTGCGAATTCACCCCTCCACTTT. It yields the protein CASSQEGWTANSPLHF.

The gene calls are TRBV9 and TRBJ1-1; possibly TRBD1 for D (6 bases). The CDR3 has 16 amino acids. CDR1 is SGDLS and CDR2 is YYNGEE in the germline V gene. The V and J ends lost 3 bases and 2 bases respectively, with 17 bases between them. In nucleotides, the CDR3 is TGTGCCAGCAGCGCCTCCATGACAGGCCCAAACACTGAAGCTTTCTTT. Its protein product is CASSASMTGPNTEAFF. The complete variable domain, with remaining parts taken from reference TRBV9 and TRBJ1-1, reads DSGVTQTPKHLITATGQRVTLRCSPRSGDLSVYWYQQSLDQGLQFLIQYYNGEERAKGNILERFSAQQFPDLHSELNLSSLELGDSALYFCASSASMTGPNTEAFFGQGTRLTVV.

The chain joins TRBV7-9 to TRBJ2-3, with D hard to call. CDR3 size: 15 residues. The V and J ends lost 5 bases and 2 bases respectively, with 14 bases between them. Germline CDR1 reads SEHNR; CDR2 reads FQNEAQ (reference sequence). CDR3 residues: CASSVDTGFTDTQYF. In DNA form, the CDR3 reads TGTGCCAGCAGCGTAGACACTGGATTCACAGATACGCAGTATTTT. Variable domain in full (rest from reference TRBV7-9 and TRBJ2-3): DTGVSQNPRHKITKRGQNVTFRCDPISEHNRLYWYRQTLGQGPEFLTYFQNEAQLEKSRLLSDRFSAERPKGSFSTLEIQRTEQGDSAMYLCASSVDTGFTDTQYFGPGTRLTVL.

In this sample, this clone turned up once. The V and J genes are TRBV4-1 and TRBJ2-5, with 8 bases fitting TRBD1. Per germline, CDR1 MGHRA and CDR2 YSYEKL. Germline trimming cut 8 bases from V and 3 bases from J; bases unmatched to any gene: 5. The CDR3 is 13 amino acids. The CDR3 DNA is TGCGCCAGCCGATCGACAGGGGAAGAGACCCAGTACTTC. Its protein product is CASRSTGEETQYF.

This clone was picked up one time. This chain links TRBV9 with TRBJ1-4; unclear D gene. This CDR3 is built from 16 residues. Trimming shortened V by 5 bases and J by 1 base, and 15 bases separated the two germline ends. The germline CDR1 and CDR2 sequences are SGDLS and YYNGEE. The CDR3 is CASSLRDTRTNEKLFF. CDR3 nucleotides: TGTGCCAGCAGTCTTAGGGATACGAGAACTAATGAAAAACTGTTTTTT.

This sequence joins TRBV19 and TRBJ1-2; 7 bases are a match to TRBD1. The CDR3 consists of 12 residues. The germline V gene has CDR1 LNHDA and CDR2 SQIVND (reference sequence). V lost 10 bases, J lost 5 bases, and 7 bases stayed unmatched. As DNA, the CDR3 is TGTGCCACGCGACAGGGATGGTATGGCTACACCTTC. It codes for CATRQGWYGYTF.

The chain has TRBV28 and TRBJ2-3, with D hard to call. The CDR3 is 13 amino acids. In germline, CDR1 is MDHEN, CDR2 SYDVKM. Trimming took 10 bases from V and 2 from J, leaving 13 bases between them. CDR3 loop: CANSDGSTDTQYF. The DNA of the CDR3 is TGTGCCAACTCGGACGGCTCCACAGATACGCAGTATTTT.

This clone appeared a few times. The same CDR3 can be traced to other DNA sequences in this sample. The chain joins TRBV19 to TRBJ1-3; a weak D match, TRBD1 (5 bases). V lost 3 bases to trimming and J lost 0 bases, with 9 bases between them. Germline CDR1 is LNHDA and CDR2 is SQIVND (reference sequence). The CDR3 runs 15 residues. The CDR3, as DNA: TGTGCCAGTAGTATTCGACAGCTCTCTGGAAACACCATATATTTT. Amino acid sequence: CASSIRQLSGNTIYF. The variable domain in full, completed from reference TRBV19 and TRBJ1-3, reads DGGITQSPKYLFRKEGQNVTLSCEQNLNHDAMYWYRQDPGQGLRLIYYSQIVNDFQKGDIAEGYSVSREKKESFPLTVTSAQKNPTAFYLCASSIRQLSGNTIYFGEGSWLTVV.

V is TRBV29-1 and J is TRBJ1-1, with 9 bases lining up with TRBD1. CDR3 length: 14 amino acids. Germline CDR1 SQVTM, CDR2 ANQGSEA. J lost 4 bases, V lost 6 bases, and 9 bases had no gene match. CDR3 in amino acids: CSVSSGTGSTEAFF. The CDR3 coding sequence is TGCAGCGTGTCTTCCGGGACAGGGAGCACTGAAGCTTTCTTT.

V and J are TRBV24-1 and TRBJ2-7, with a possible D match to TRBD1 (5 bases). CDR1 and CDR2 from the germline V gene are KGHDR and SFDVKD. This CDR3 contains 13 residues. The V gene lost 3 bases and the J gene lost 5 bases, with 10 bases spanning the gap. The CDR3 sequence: CATSDVTVDEQYF. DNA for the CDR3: TGTGCCACCAGTGATGTGACAGTGGACGAGCAGTACTTC.

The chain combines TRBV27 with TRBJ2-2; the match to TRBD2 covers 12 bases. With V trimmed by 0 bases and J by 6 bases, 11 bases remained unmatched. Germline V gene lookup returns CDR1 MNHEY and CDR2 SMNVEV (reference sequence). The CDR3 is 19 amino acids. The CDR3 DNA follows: TGTGCCAGCAGTTTATCGTACGTCCCAGGACTAGCGGGACCCGGGGAGCTGTTTTTT. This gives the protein CASSLSYVPGLAGPGELFF.

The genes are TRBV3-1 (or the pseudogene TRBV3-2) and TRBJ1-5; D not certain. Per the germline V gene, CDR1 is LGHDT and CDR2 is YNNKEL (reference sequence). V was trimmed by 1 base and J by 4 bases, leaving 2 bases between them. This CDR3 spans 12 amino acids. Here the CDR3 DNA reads TGTGCCAGCAGCCAAGTGAATCAGCCCCAGCATTTT. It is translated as CASSQVNQPQHF.

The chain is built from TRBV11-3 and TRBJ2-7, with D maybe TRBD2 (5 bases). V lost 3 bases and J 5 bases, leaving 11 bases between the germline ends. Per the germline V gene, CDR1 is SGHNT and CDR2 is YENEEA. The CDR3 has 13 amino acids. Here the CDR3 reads CASSFGVKDEQYF. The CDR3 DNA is TGTGCCAGCAGCTTCGGGGTCAAGGACGAGCAGTACTTC.

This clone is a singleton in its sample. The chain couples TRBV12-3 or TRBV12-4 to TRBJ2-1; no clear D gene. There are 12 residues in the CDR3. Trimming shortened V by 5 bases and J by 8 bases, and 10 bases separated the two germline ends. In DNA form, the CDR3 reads TGTGCCAGCAGTCCCCAAGGGCATGAGCAGTTCTTC. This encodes CASSPQGHEQFF.

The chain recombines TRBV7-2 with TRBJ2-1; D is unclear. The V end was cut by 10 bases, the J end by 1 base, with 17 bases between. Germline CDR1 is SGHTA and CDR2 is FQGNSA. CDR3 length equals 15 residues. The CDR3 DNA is TGTGCCACCGAGGAACAGCAAGGGTCCTACAATGAGCAGTTCTTC. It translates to CATEEQQGSYNEQFF.

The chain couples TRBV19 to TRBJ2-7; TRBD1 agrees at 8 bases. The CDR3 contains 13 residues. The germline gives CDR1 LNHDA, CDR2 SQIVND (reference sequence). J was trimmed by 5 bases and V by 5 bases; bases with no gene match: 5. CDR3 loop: CASSVTGADEQYF. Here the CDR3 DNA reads TGTGCCAGTAGTGTGACAGGGGCCGACGAGCAGTACTTC.

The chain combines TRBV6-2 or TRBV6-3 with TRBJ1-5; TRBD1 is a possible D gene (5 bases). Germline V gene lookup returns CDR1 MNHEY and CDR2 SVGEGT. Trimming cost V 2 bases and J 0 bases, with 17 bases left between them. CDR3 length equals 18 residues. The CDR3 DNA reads TGTGCCAGCAGTTACCCTGGGACGGCTGCATATAGCAATCAGCCCCAGCATTTT. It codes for CASSYPGTAAYSNQPQHF.

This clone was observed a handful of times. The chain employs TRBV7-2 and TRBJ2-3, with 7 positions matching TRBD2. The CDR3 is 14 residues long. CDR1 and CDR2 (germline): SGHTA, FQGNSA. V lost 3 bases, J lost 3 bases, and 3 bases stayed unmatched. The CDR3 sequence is CASSFGTKTDTQYF. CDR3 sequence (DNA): TGTGCCAGCAGCTTTGGGACTAAGACAGATACGCAGTATTTT.

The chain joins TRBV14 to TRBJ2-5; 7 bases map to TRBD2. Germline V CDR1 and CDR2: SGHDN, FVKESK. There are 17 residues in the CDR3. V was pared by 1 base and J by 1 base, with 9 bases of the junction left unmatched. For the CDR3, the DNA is TGTGCCAGCAGCCAAGTTCGGACTAGTCTGTCCCAAGAGACCCAGTACTTC. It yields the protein CASSQVRTSLSQETQYF. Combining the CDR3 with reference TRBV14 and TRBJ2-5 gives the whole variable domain EAGVTQFPSHSVIEKGQTVTLRCDPISGHDNLYWYRRVMGKEIKFLLHFVKESKQDESGMPNNRFLAERTGGTYSTLKVQPAELEDSGVYFCASSQVRTSLSQETQYFGPGTRLLVL.